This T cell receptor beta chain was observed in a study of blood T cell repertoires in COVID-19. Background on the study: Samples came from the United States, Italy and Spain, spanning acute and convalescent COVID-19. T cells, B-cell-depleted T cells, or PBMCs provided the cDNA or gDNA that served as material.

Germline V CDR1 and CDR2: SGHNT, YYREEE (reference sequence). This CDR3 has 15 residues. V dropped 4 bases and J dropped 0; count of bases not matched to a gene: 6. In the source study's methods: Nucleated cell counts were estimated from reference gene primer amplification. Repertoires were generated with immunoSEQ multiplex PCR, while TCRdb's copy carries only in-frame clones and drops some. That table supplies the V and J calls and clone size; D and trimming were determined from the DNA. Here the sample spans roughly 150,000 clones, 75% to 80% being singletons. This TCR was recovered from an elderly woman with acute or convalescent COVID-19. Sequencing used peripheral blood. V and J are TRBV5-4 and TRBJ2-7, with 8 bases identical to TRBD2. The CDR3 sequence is CASSQGLAFSYEQYF. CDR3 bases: TGTGCCAGCAGCCAAGGACTAGCCTTCTCCTACGAGCAGTACTTC.